The present T cell receptor (beta chain) was sequenced within a study of shared clonotypes between healthy human individuals. Naive-designated CD8 cells lacked CD45RO, were positively enriched for CCR7, and omitted terminally differentiated effector memory CD45RA+ cells. Germline CDR1 is LNHNV and CDR2 is YYDKDF (reference sequence). V was shortened by 4 bases and J by 4 bases, with 11 bases between the two germline ends. This CDR3 has 13 amino acids. Data came from immunoSEQ multiplex PCR; TCRdb stores just in-frame clones and leaves some out. The sample lists about 2.1 million clones, about 92% occurring once.

The sequence came from a man between 18 and 29 years old in good health. Some clones in this sample may be carry-over from other donors' samples. This rearrangement joins TRBV15 to TRBJ2-7; D uncertain. Sequenced sample: naive CD8+ T cells from PBMCs. The CDR3 loop reads CATSIYRAYEQYF. The DNA for the CDR3 is TGTGCCACCAGCATTTACAGAGCATACGAGCAGTACTTC.